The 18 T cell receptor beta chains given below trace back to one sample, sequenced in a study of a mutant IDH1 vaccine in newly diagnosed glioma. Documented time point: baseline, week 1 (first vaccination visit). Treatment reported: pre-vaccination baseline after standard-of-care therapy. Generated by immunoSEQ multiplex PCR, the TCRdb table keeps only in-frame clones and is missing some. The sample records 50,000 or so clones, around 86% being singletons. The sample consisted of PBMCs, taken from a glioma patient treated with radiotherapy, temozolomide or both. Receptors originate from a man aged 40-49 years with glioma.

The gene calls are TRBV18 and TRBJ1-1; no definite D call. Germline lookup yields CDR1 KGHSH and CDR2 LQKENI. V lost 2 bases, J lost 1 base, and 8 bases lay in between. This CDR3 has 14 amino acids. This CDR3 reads CASSPVSRNTEAFF. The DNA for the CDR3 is TGTGCCAGCTCACCAGTCTCCCGGAACACTGAAGCTTTCTTT.

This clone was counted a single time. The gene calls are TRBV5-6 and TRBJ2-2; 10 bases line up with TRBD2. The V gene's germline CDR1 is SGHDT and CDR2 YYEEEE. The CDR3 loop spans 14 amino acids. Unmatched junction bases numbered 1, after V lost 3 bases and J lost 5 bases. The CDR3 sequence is CASSWGLATGELFF. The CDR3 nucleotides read TGTGCCAGCAGCTGGGGACTAGCGACCGGGGAGCTGTTTTTT.

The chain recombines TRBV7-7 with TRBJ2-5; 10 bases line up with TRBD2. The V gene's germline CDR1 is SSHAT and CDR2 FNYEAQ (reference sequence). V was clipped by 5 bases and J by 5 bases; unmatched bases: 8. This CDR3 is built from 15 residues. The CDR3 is CASSHQLAGYETQYF. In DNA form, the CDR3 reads TGTGCCAGCAGCCACCAACTAGCGGGATACGAGACCCAGTACTTC.

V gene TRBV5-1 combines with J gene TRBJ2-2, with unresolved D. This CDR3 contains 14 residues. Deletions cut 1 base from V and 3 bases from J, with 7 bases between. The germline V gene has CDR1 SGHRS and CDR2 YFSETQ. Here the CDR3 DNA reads TGCGCCAGCAGCTTGAACAGCTACACCGGGGAGCTGTTTTTT. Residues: CASSLNSYTGELFF. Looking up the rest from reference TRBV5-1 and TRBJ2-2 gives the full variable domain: KAGVTQTPRYLIKTRGQQVTLSCSPISGHRSVSWYQQTPGQGLQFLFEYFSETQRNKGNFPGRFSGRQFSNSRSEMNVSTLELGDSALYLCASSLNSYTGELFFGEGSRLTVL.

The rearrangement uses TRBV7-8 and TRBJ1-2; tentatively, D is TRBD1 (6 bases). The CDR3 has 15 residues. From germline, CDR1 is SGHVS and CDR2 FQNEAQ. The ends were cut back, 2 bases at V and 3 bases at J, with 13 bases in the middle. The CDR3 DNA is TGTGCCAGCAGCTTAAGGGAGGGACAAGACTATGGCTACACCTTC. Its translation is CASSLREGQDYGYTF.

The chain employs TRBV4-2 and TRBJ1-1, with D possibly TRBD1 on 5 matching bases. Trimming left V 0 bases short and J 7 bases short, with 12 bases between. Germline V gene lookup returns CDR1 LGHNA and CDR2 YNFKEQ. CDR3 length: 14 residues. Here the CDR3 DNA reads TGTGCCAGCAGCCAAGACCCCGGGGCCGGTGAAGCTTTCTTT. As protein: CASSQDPGAGEAFF.

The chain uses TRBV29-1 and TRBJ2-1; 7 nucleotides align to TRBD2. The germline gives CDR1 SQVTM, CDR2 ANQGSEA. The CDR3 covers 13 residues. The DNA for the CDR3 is TGCGCGGGGGTCGTTCCGGTCTACAATGAGCAGTTCTTC. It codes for CAGVVPVYNEQFF.

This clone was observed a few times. Written as DNA, the CDR3 is TGCGCCAGCAGCTTGTTGGGGGAGGGCGGCTACACCTTC. It codes for CASSLLGEGGYTF. V gene TRBV5-1 combines with J gene TRBJ1-2, with a tentative D call TRBD1 (5 bases). Looked up from germline, CDR1 is SGHRS and CDR2 is YFSETQ. The CDR3 spans 13 residues. V was trimmed by 1 base and J by 8 bases, leaving 12 bases between them. Supplemented by reference TRBV5-1 and TRBJ1-2, the full variable domain reads KAGVTQTPRYLIKTRGQQVTLSCSPISGHRSVSWYQQTPGQGLQFLFEYFSETQRNKGNFPGRFSGRQFSNSRSEMNVSTLELGDSALYLCASSLLGEGGYTFGSGTRLTVV.

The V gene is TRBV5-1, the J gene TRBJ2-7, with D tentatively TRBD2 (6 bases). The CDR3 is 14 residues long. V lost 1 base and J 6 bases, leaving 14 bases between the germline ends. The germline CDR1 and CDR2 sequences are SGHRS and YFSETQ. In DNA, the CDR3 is TGCGCCAGCAGCTTGTTGGCGGAGGGCCGCGAGCAGTACTTC. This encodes CASSLLAEGREQYF.

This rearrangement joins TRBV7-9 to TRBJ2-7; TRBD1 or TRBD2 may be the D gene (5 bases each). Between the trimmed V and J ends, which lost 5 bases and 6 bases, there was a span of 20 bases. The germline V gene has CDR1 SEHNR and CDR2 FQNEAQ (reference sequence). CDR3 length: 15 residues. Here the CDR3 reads CASSRGVETHSEQYF. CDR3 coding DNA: TGTGCCAGCAGCCGAGGGGTAGAGACACACTCCGAGCAGTACTTC. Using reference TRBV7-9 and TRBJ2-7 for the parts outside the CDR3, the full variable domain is DTGVSQNPRHKITKRGQNVTFRCDPISEHNRLYWYRQTLGQGPEFLTYFQNEAQLEKSRLLSDRFSAERPKGSFSTLEIQRTEQGDSAMYLCASSRGVETHSEQYFGPGTRLTVT.

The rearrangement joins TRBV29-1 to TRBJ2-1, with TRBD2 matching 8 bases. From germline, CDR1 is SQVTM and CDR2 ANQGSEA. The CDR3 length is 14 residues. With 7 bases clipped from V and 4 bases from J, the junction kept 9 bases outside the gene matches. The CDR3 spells CSGSGLEKYNEQFF. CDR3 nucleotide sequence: TGCAGCGGATCGGGACTAGAGAAGTACAATGAGCAGTTCTTC.

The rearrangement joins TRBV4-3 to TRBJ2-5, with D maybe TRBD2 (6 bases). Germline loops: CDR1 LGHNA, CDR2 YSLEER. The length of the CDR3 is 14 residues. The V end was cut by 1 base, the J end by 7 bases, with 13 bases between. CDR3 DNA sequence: TGCGCCAGCAGCCAAGCAAGTAACGGGGGGACCCAGTACTTC. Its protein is CASSQASNGGTQYF.

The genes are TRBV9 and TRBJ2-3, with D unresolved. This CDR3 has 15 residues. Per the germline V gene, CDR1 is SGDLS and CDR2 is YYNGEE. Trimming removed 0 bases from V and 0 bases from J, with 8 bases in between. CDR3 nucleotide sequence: TGTGCCAGCAGCGTAGTAGCCAAGAGCACAGATACGCAGTATTTT. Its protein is CASSVVAKSTDTQYF.

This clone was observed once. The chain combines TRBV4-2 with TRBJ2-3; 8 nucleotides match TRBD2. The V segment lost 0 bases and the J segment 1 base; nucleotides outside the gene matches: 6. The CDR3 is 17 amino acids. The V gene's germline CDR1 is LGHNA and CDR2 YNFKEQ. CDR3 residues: CASSQDVTSGGTDTQYF. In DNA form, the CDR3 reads TGTGCCAGCAGCCAAGATGTAACTAGCGGAGGCACAGATACGCAGTATTTT.

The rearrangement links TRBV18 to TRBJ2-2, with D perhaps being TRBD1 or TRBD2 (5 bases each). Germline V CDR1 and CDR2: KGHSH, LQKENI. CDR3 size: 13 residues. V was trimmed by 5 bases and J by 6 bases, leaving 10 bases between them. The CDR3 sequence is CASSTGTPGELFF. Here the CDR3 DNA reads TGTGCCAGCTCAACCGGGACCCCCGGGGAGCTGTTTTTT.

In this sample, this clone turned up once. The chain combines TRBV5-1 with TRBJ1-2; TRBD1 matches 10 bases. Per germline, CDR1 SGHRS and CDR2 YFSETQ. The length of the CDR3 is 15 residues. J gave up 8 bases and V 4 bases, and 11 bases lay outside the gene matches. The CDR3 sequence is CASSVDRGTFWGYTF. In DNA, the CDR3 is TGCGCCAGCAGCGTGGACAGGGGGACATTCTGGGGCTACACCTTC. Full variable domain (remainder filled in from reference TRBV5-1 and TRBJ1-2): KAGVTQTPRYLIKTRGQQVTLSCSPISGHRSVSWYQQTPGQGLQFLFEYFSETQRNKGNFPGRFSGRQFSNSRSEMNVSTLELGDSALYLCASSVDRGTFWGYTFGSGTRLTVV.

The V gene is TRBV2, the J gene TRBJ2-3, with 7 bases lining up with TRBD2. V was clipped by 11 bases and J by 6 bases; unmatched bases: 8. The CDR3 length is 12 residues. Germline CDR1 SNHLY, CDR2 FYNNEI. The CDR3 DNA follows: TGTGCCGGAAAGCGGGATTCGGATACGCAGTATTTT. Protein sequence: CAGKRDSDTQYF.

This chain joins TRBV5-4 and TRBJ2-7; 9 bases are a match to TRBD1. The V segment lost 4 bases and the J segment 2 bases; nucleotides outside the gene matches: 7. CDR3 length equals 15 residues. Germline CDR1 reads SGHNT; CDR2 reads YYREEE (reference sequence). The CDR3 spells CASSDGTGTAYEQYF. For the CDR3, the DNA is TGTGCCAGCAGCGATGGGACAGGGACCGCCTACGAGCAGTACTTC.